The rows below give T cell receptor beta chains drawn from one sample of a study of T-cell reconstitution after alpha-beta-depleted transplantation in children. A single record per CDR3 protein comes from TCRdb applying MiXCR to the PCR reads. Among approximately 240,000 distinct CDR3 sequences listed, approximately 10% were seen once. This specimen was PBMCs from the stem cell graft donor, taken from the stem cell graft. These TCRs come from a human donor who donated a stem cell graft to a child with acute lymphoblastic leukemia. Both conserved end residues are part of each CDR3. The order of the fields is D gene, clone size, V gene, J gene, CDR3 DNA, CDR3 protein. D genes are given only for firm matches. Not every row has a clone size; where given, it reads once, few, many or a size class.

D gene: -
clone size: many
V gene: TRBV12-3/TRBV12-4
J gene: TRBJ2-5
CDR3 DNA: TGTGCCAGCAGTTTCTTAGTCCAAGAGACCCAGTACTTC
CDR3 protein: CASSFLVQETQYF

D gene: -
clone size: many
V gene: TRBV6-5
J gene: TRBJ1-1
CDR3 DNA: TGTGCCAGCAGTGTCAGGGGATATGAAGCTTTCTTT
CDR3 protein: CASSVRGYEAFF

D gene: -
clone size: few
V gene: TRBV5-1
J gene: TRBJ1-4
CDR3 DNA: TGCGCCAGCAAAGCGGGGGGCCTGGCTAATGAAAAACTGTTTTTT
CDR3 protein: CASKAGGLANEKLFF

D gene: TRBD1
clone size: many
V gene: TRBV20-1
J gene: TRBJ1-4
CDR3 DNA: TGCAGTGCTAGAGACTTGGGGACAGTAACCAATGAAAAACTGTTTTTT
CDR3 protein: CSARDLGTVTNEKLFF

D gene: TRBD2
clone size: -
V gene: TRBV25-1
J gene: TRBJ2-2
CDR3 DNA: TGTGCCAGCTGCCCGGGGGGGCTCAACACCGGGGAGCTGTTTTTT
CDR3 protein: CASCPGGLNTGELFF

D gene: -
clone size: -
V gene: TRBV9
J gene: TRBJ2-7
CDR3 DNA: TGTGCCAGCAGCGTCCAAGACAGTAACTACGAGCAGTACTTC
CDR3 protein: CASSVQDSNYEQYF

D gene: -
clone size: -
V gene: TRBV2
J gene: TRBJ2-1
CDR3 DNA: TGTGCCAGCAGTGAGGGGACTTCGCGATTCTCCTACAATGAGCAGTTCTTC
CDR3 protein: CASSEGTSRFSYNEQFF

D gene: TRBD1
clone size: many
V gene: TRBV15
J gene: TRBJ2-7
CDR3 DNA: TGTGCCACCAGCGGAGAAGGCCCGGGACAGAGAACCTACGAGCAGTACTTC
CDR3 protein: CATSGEGPGQRTYEQYF

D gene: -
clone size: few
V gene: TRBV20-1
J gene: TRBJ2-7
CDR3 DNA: TGCAGTACCCCGGGTGGGATGAGCTCCTACGAGCAGTACTTC
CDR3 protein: CSTPGGMSSYEQYF

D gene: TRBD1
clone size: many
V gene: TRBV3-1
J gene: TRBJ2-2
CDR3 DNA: TGTGCCAGCACCTTCGGGACAGGGACCGGGGAGCTGTTTTTT
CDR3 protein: CASTFGTGTGELFF

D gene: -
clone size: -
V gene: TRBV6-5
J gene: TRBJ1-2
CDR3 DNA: TGTGCCAGCAGTTACTCTTGGGAGTACGGCTACACCTTC
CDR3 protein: CASSYSWEYGYTF

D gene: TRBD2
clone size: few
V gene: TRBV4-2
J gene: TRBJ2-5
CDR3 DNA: TGTGCCAGCAGCCAAGAGATAGCGGGGGGGCCGGAGGAGACCCAGTACTTC
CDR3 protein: CASSQEIAGGPEETQYF

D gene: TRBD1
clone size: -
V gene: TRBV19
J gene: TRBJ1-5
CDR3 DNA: TGTGCCAGTAGTATCACAGGGGGGTATCAGCCCCAGCATTTT
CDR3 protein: CASSITGGYQPQHF

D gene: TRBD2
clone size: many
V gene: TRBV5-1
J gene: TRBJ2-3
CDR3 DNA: TGCGCCAGCAGCTTGGTTGGTAGCGGGGGAACAGATACGCAGTATTTT
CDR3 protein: CASSLVGSGGTDTQYF

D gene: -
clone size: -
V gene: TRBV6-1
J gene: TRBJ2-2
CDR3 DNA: TGTGCCAGCAGGACCCGGAGGAACACCGGGGAGCTGTTTTTT
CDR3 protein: CASRTRRNTGELFF

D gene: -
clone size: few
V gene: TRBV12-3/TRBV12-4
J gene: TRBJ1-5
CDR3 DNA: TGTGCCAGCACCCCATATCGGGGCTCGCCCCAGCATTTT
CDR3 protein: CASTPYRGSPQHF

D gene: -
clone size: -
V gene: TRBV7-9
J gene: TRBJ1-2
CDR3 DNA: TGTGCCAGCAGCTTAGGCCGGGGGCAGGGCTACACCTTC
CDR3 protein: CASSLGRGQGYTF

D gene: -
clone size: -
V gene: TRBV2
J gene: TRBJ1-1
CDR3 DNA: TGTGCCAGCAGTGTATGGCAGATGAACACTGAAGCTTTCTTT
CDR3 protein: CASSVWQMNTEAFF

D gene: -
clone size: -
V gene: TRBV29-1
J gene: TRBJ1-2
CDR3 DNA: TGCAGCGTTGCCGACCCACAGCTTCTCTATGGCTACACCTTC
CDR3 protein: CSVADPQLLYGYTF

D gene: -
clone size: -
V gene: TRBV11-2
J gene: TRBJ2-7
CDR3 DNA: TGTGCCAGCAGCTTAACTCCAGTAGGCAGCGAGCAGTACTTC
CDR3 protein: CASSLTPVGSEQYF

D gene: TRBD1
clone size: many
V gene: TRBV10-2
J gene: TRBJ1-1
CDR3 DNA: TGCGCCAGCAGAGGGACAGCGAACACTGAAGCTTTCTTT
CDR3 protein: CASRGTANTEAFF

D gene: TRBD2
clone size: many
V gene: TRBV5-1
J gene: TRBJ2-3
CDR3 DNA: TGCGCCAGCATGCTGGGACTATCGTCCCTCACAGATACGCAGTATTTT
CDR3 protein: CASMLGLSSLTDTQYF

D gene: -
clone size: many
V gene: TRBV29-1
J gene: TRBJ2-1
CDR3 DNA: TGCAGCGTTGAGGTCGGCTCACCACGGTACAATGAGCAGTTCTTC
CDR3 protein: CSVEVGSPRYNEQFF

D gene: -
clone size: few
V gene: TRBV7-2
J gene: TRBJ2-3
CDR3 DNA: TGTGCCAGCAGCTACCGGCATAGCGACACAGATACGCAGTATTTT
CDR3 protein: CASSYRHSDTDTQYF

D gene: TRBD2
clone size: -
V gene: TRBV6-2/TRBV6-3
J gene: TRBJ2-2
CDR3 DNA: TGTGCCAGCAGTAAACCGGGACTAGCTTCGGATCCCGGGGAGCTGTTTTTT
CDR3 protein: CASSKPGLASDPGELFF

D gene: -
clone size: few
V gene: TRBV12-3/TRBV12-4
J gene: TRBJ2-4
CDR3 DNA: TGTGCCAGCAGTTTTGACCTAGCCAAAAACATTCAGTACTTC
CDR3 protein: CASSFDLAKNIQYF

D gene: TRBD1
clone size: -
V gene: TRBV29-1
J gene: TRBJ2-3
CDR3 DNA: TGCAGCGTTGAAGATCTTCCGGGACAGGGGAGGGCAGATACGCAGTATTTT
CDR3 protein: CSVEDLPGQGRADTQYF

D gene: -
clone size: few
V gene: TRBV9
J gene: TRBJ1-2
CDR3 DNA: TGTGCCAGCAGCGTAGAGTCAACTAACTATGGCTACACCTTC
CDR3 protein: CASSVESTNYGYTF

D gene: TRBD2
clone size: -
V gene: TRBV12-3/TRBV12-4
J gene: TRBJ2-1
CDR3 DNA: TGTGCCAGTTTACTAGCGGGGGGCCTGAGCGAGCAGTTCTTC
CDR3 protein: CASLLAGGLSEQFF

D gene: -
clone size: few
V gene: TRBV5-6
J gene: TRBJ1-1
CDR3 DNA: TGTGCCAGCGTACGGGGTCCCCTCACTGAAGCTTTCTTT
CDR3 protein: CASVRGPLTEAFF

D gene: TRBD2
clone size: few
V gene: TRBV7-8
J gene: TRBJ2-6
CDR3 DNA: TGTGCCAGCAGCTTAGTCCCTAGCGGGGGAAACTCTGGGGCCAACGTCCTGACTTTC
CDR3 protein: CASSLVPSGGNSGANVLTF

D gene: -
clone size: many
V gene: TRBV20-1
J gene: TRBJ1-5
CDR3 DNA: TGCAGTGCTACGCCGACGGGAGATCAGCCCCAGCATTTT
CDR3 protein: CSATPTGDQPQHF

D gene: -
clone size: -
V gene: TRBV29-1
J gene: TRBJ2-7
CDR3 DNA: TGCAGCGTTGAGCCCCAGGGGACCTACGAGCAGTACTTC
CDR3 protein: CSVEPQGTYEQYF

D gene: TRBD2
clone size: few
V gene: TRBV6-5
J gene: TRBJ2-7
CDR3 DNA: TGTGCCAGCAGTTACTTGGCCAGCGGGGTGAACGAGCAGTACTTC
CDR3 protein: CASSYLASGVNEQYF

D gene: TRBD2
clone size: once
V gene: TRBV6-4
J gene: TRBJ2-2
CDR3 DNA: TGTGCCAGCAGTGACTCCGGGACTAGCGGGGGGGCCAAAACCGGGGAGCTGTTTTTT
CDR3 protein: CASSDSGTSGGAKTGELFF

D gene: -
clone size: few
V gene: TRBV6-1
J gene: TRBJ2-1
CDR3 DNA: TGTGCCAGCAGTGAGTTTGAGGACCTTGAGCAGTTCTTC
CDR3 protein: CASSEFEDLEQFF

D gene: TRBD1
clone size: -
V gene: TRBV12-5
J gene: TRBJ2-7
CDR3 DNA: TGTGCTAGTGGATCAGGGGGCAACTACGAGCAGTACTTC
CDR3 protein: CASGSGGNYEQYF

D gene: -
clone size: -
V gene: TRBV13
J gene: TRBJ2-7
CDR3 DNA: TGTGCCAGCAGCTCAAGGCCAACCGTCGACGAGCAGTACTTC
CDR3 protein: CASSSRPTVDEQYF

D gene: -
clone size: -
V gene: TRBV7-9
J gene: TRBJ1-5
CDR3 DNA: TGTGCCAGCAGCTTTTCTTATCAGCCCCAGCATTTT
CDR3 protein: CASSFSYQPQHF

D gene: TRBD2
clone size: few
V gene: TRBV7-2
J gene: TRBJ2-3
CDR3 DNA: TGTGCCAGCAGCTCGGGACTAGGTTGGGCAGATACGCAGTATTTT
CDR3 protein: CASSSGLGWADTQYF

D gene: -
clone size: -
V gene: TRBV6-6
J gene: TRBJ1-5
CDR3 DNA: TGTGCCAGCAGCCTCCCCGTAGAGTTGACCCAGCATTTT
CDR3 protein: CASSLPVELTQHF